This is a list of T cell receptor beta chains from one sample in a study of blood T cells in healthy people across ages. TCRdb reprocessed the 5' RACE reads via MiXCR and lists one record per CDR3 protein. The data show 550,000 to 750,000 distinct CDR3 sequences, with over 20% seen just once and 3.5% to 4% held by the top ten. Material for sequencing was blood. Source of these receptors: a man in his 70s in good health. Both conserved end residues are part of each CDR3. A D gene is named only where the DNA matches it firmly. Size tells how often a clone was seen (once, few, many) or the class of an expanded clone, and some rows leave it out.

j_call d_call v_call clone_size cdr3_nt cdr3_aa
TRBJ2-7 NA TRBV3-1 few TGTGCCAGCAGCCAATCCAACAACGCGGGAAACTACGAGCAGTACTTC CASSQSNNAGNYEQYF
TRBJ2-2 TRBD1 TRBV5-1 few TGCGCCAGCAGCTTGGCCAGAGGGGGCAACACCGGGGAGCTGTTTTTT CASSLARGGNTGELFF
TRBJ1-2 NA TRBV29-1 NA TGCAGCGTTAGCGGCAAAGGGGACGGCTACACCTTC CSVSGKGDGYTF
TRBJ2-7 TRBD2 TRBV24-1 few TGTGCCTCTTTCGAACCGATAGCGGGAGCCACCTACGAGCAGTACTTC CASFEPIAGATYEQYF
TRBJ1-2 NA TRBV20-1 NA TGCAGTGCTAGAGAAAACAGGGTCAGCTATGGCTACACCTTC CSARENRVSYGYTF
TRBJ1-1 TRBD1 TRBV6-2/TRBV6-3 few TGTGCCAGCAGTCCTCGACAGGGGTTCGAGAACACTGAAGCTTTCTTT CASSPRQGFENTEAFF
TRBJ2-5 NA TRBV6-5 once TGTGCCAGCAGTTACTGGCAGAGCCAAGAGACCCAGTACTTC CASSYWQSQETQYF
TRBJ1-2 NA TRBV7-9 NA TGTGCCAGCAGCGAACGGGCCTTAAACGAGGGCTACACCTTC CASSERALNEGYTF
TRBJ2-1 TRBD2 TRBV14 few TGTGCCAGCAGCACGCGACTAGCGGGGGCCTACAATGAGCAGTTCTTC CASSTRLAGAYNEQFF
TRBJ1-2 TRBD1 TRBV6-6 NA TGTGCCAGCCGGACAGGGGGCGAGATTGTTGGCTACACCTTC CASRTGGEIVGYTF
TRBJ1-3 NA TRBV7-3 NA TGTGCCAGCAGCTTAAAGCCCCCCCAGACAGGAAGCTCTGGAAACACCATATATTTT CASSLKPPQTGSSGNTIYF
TRBJ1-2 TRBD1 TRBV27 few TGTGCCAGCAGTTTGAGACAGGGCTGGAACTATGGCTACACCTTC CASSLRQGWNYGYTF
TRBJ2-1 TRBD2 TRBV28 NA TGTGCCAGCAGTTCCATGACTAGCGGGATGGACAATGAGCAGTTCTTC CASSSMTSGMDNEQFF
TRBJ2-3 NA TRBV20-1 NA TGCAGTGCTATGTCCCAGCGCCGGGTAGATACGCAGTATTTT CSAMSQRRVDTQYF
TRBJ2-1 NA TRBV5-5 NA TGTGCCAGCAGCTTGCTAGGGACCAATGAGCGGTTCTTC CASSLLGTNERFF
TRBJ2-5 NA TRBV18 NA TGTGCCAGCTCACCCGCAACAGGGAAAGAGACCCAGTACTTC CASSPATGKETQYF
TRBJ1-2 TRBD1 TRBV20-1 NA TGCAGTGCTCCAAAGGACAGGGGGCACGACTATGACTACACCTTC CSAPKDRGHDYDYTF
TRBJ2-5 NA TRBV2 few TGTGCCAGCAGTACGGGCCAGGGAGGGGGTCAGTACTTC CASSTGQGGGQYF
TRBJ2-7 TRBD2 TRBV14 few TGTGCCAGCAGCCAAACAACTAGCGGGAATAACGAGCAGTACTTC CASSQTTSGNNEQYF
TRBJ2-7 NA TRBV7-2 NA TGTGCCAGCAGCCACGATATCTACGAGCAGTACTTC CASSHDIYEQYF
TRBJ1-1 NA TRBV20-1 NA TGCAGTGCTAGATGGGGCTCGAGGGACACTGAAGCTTTCTTT CSARWGSRDTEAFF
TRBJ2-5 NA TRBV12-3/TRBV12-4 many TGTGCCAGCAGTAATAAAGAGACCCAGTACTTC CASSNKETQYF
TRBJ2-7 TRBD1 TRBV5-1 many TGCGCCAGCAGCTTAACCTTCGACAGGGGAAGCTCCTACGAGCAGTACTTC CASSLTFDRGSSYEQYF
TRBJ1-3 NA TRBV5-6 few TGTGCCAGCAGCTTGTACAACGCGGACACCATATATTTT CASSLYNADTIYF
TRBJ2-1 TRBD2 TRBV20-1 NA TGCAGTGCTCCTCGGGAGGCCTACAATGAGCAGTTCTTC CSAPREAYNEQFF
TRBJ2-3 NA TRBV28 few TGTGCCAGCAGGGACCAACCCACAGATACGCAGTATTTT CASRDQPTDTQYF
TRBJ2-7 TRBD2 TRBV28 NA TGTGCCAGCAAGGGTTCTGGGACTAGCAGCTACGAGCAGTACTTC CASKGSGTSSYEQYF
TRBJ2-1 TRBD2 TRBV28 NA TGTGCCAGCAGTTCTAGCGGGAGGGCCCTCGGATACAATGAGCAGTTCTTC CASSSSGRALGYNEQFF
TRBJ2-1 NA TRBV14 few TGTGCCAGCAGCCAAGTCCCGAATAGTGAGCAGTTCTTC CASSQVPNSEQFF
TRBJ2-5 NA TRBV6-5 NA TGTGCCAGCAGTGCGGCGAACTATTTAGAGACCCAGTACTTC CASSAANYLETQYF
TRBJ2-5 NA TRBV4-1 NA TGCGCCAGCAGCCAAGTTCAGGGAAGCGAGACCCAGTACTTC CASSQVQGSETQYF
TRBJ2-1 TRBD2 TRBV5-1 NA TGCGCCAGCAGCTTGGCCGTGGCGGGAGGGAACTACAATGAGCAGTTCTTC CASSLAVAGGNYNEQFF
TRBJ2-7 NA TRBV20-1 NA TGCAGTGCTAGTAGGGTCGGCGGGCGCTACGAGCAGTACTTC CSASRVGGRYEQYF
TRBJ2-1 NA TRBV24-1 NA TGTGCCACCAGTGATCCGGGGCAGGCGGACAATGAGCAGTTCTTC CATSDPGQADNEQFF
TRBJ2-1 NA TRBV5-1 NA TGCGCCAGCAGCTTTGCGGGACAGCCTTTGGATGAGCAGTTCTTC CASSFAGQPLDEQFF
TRBJ2-1 NA TRBV20-1 few TGCAGTGCTAGAGGGTGGGAGGCCTACAATGAGCAGTTCTTC CSARGWEAYNEQFF
TRBJ2-5 NA TRBV20-1 NA TGCAGTGCTAGAGAATCTACGGCACAAGAGACCCAGTACTTC CSARESTAQETQYF
TRBJ2-5 TRBD2 TRBV10-3 few TGTGCCATAAACCAGGGCGGGAGGGCCCCAGAGACCCAGTACTTC CAINQGGRAPETQYF
TRBJ2-1 TRBD2 TRBV28 NA TGTGCCAGCAGTAGGGCTAGCGGGACAAATGAGCAGTTCTTC CASSRASGTNEQFF
TRBJ2-3 NA TRBV15 NA TGTGCCACCAGCAGAGATTCCCATAGGCCGGTACTAACAGATACGCAGTATTTT CATSRDSHRPVLTDTQYF
TRBJ1-4 NA TRBV6-5 few TGTGCCAGCAGCAGGACAGACGAAAAACTGTTTTTT CASSRTDEKLFF
TRBJ2-7 NA TRBV7-9 NA TGTGCCAGCAGCACGGGACACTCCTACGAGCAGTACTTC CASSTGHSYEQYF
TRBJ2-5 TRBD2 TRBV25-1 few TGTGCCAGCAGTGATCTTAGCGGGAGCCTTGTAGAGACCCAGTACTTC CASSDLSGSLVETQYF
TRBJ2-4 TRBD1 TRBV20-1 few TGCAGTGCTAGGGAAAATCAGGGGGCCCAAAACATTCAGTACTTC CSARENQGAQNIQYF
TRBJ1-2 NA TRBV29-1 NA TGCAGCGCCTGGGGGGGGGATGGCTACACCTTC CSAWGGDGYTF
TRBJ2-5 TRBD2 TRBV20-1 NA TGCAGTGCTAGAGACGCCTCTAGCGGGGGAGAGACCCAGTACTTC CSARDASSGGETQYF